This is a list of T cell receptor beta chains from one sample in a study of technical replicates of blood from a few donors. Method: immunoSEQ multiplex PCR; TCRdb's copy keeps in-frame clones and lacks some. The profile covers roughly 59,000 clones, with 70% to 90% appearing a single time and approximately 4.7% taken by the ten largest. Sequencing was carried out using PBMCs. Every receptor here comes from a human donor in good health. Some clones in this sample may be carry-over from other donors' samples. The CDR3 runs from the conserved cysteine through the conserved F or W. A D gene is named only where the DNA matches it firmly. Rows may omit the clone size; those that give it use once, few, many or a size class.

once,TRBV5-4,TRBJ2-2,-,TGTGCCAGCAGCTTGGCCGGCCCGGGGATTGGCGGGGAGCTGTTTTTT,CASSLAGPGIGGELFF
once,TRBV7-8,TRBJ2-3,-,TGTGCCAGCAGCTTAGGTAGCAAAGATACGCAGTATTTT,CASSLGSKDTQYF
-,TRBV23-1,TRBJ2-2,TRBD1,TGCGCCAGCAGTCAATCGGAGGACAGGGGGCTGAAAGGGAGAGGGGATGGCTGTACCGGGGAGCTGTTTTTT,CASSQSEDRGLKGRGDGCTGELFF
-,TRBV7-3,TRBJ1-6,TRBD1,TGTGCCAGCAGCTCCGGACAGGGGACGAACAATTCACCCCTCCACTTT,CASSSGQGTNNSPLHF
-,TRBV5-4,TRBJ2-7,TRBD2,TGTGCCAGCAGCTCCTATTCTAGCGGGAGTTACGAGCAGTACTTC,CASSSYSSGSYEQYF
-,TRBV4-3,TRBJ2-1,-,TGCGCCAGCAGCCATAATCCAGGGGCTCAAGTGAATGAGCAGTTCTTC,CASSHNPGAQVNEQFF
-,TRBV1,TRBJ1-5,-,TGCACCAGCAGCCGTCACGGGGGGACAGGTAGCAATCAGCCCCAGCATTTT,CTSSRHGGTGSNQPQHF
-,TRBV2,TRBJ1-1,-,TGTGCCAGCCATGGTGCGTCGAACACTGAAGCTTTCTTT,CASHGASNTEAFF
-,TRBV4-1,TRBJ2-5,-,TGCGCCAGCAGCCAAGAACTGGAGGAGACCCAGTACTTC,CASSQELEETQYF
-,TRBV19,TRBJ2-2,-,TGTGCCAGTAGTATAGATCCTTTTAACGGGGAGCTGTTTTTT,CASSIDPFNGELFF
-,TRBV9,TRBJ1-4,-,TGTGCCAGCAGCGTAGATCAGGGCCGAGAAAAACTGTTTTTT,CASSVDQGREKLFF
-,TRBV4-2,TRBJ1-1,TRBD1,TGTGCCAGCAGCCTTCTGACAGGGGCGAGCACTGAAGCTTTCTTT,CASSLLTGASTEAFF
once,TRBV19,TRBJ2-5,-,TGTGCCAGTAAGAGGCGGGAAAGTGAGACCCAGTACTTC,CASKRRESETQYF
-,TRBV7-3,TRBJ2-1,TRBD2,TGTGCCAGCAGCTCAACAAGGGGACTAGCGGACAATGAGCAGTTCTTC,CASSSTRGLADNEQFF
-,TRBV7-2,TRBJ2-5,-,TGTGCCAGCAGCTTAGGCCCCACTAGCTTCGGGGAGACCCAGTACTTC,CASSLGPTSFGETQYF
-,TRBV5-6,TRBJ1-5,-,TGTGCCAGCAGCAGCCGGGGTTATAGCAATCAGCCCCAGCATTTT,CASSSRGYSNQPQHF
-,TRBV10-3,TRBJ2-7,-,TGTGCCATCAGTACCGGACTCGAGGGCGAGCAGTACTTC,CAISTGLEGEQYF
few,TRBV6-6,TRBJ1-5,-,TGTGCCGTCTCAGGTTTTGGCAATCAGCCCCAGCATTTT,CAVSGFGNQPQHF